This paragraph covers one TCR beta chain sequence. It lacks a known antigen. No clone much larger than this one lies a single base away; base qualities are absent. The data were obtained in a study of cytomegalovirus exposure and HLA in healthy donors (dated by TCRdb to about 2017). Regarding the study in general: An earlier analysis of about 560 of the donors reported 276 Gb of sequence data and 117 million unique TCR beta sequences obtained from 180 million or so T cells. An early release covering around 630 HLA-typed donors comprised approximately 290 gigabases of sequencing data and 65 million to 100 million unique TCR sequences. Of the roughly 400 genotyped donors, roughly 85% fell in the genetic ancestry cluster associated with self-reported Caucasian donors. The study aimed to test whether cataloging public T cell receptors could reveal signatures of past pathogen exposure. The T cell repertoires of roughly 660 subjects were profiled by immunosequencing and related to cytomegalovirus serostatus. Besides the first cohort of roughly 640 subjects, a separate validation cohort made up of 90 to 150 different subjects was used. To predict cytomegalovirus infection status, the study combined high-throughput TCR immunosequencing, statistical association of individual TCRs with disease status, and machine learning. A later analysis re-examined previously published TCR beta repertoires from around 670 donors and added high-resolution HLA genotyping to investigate patterns of TCR occurrence. The later analysis used no new phenotypic data to find candidate immune exposures, relying instead on TCR beta sequences and their occurrence across donors. In an earlier analysis of 550 to 700 of the donors, high-throughput TCR beta sequencing was used to judge whether each TCR beta V gene segment behaved as functional or pseudogenic. Donor age, sex, ethnicity and CMV serostatus were collected together with the repertoire data. A later genetic analysis used genome-wide SNP genotypes for about three fifths of the 666 donors, treating that subset as a discovery cohort. All discovery cohort repertoires had been generated using a single sequencing platform. Class I and class II HLA loci were covered by the typing at four-digit resolution. The number of typed donors differed by locus: about 620-640 for A, B, C, DRB1 and DQB1; some 540 for DQA1; 606 for DPA1; and roughly 490 for DPB1. Because of strong linkage in the cohort, five DR-DQ haplotypes were treated as single units for association and clustering. On average, 235,054 unique TCR beta nucleotide sequences were sequenced per donor among 398 genotyped donors of the cohort, with approximately 18% of those sequences being non-productive.

The cohort was made up of about 610 healthy bone marrow donors. Cohort members were all nominally healthy when sampled, although unrecorded immune exposures were likely present. The donor was CMV seronegative and was included in the group of over 300 seronegative cohort members. Each donor provided a peripheral blood sample, and peripheral blood mononuclear cells were used for TCR beta sequencing. Genomic DNA was extracted from the blood cell samples with the Qiagen DNeasy Blood Extraction Kit. Germline trimming amounts to 5 bases on V and 0 bases on J, with 7 as the count of junction bases outside the gene matches. The germline V gene provides CDR1 SGDLS and CDR2 YYNGEE. The CDR3 holds 15 amino acids from the cysteine to the phenylalanine. Only CDR3 DNA remains: 45 bases, in frame from the first base. Points the paper makes about the study in general: Most CMV-associated TCR beta chains appeared to be HLA-restricted in a later analysis, and the HLA associations seemed to be driven largely by CMV exposure. In a later genetic analysis, fewer N-insertions in productive TCRs were reported among donors in an Asian-associated ancestry cluster than the roughly 700-donor mean. An association between a missense DCLRE1C variant and V-gene and J-gene trimming of TCR beta chains was found in a later genetic analysis and replicated in an independent cohort. In vitro tests confirmed that a few of the cytomegalovirus-associated TCR beta chains recognize cytomegalovirus antigens. Strong co-occurrence of HLA alleles, especially DR and DQ, made assigning TCR associations to individual alleles difficult. The classifier was reported to diagnose cytomegalovirus status with high specificity and sensitivity in both the original cohort and the validation cohort. The study gave a list of around 170 TCR beta chains associated with cytomegalovirus. An earlier analysis of 587 of the donors showed that most TCR beta V segments appeared in productive rearrangements either about 87% or about 30% of the time, which broadly matched IMGT annotations. A later analysis reported that several top co-occurrence clusters appeared linked to parvovirus B19, influenza, CMV and Epstein-Barr virus. Most TCR sequences were seen in very few donors, while some public TCRs were found in many individuals. In a later analysis, TCR association rates were found to vary across HLA loci, with the most associated TCRs seen for DRB1 alleles and the fewest for HLA-C alleles. Because counts were too low, roughly 16 rarely observed V segments, including chromosome 9 orphons, were left out of the earlier analysis of some 600 of the donors. Because some donors lacked HLA typing at each locus, the association tests relied only on the typed subset. The authors suggested that the approach could potentially be generalized to other disease states and immunological phenotypes. Some IMGT-functional V segments, including TRBV6-2 and TRBV6-3, could not be told apart with the 87-base-pair reads, so those segments were excluded. A cluster of highly shared sequence variants was judged likely to be a technical artifact of the sequencing pipeline. Linkage disequilibrium might explain the correlated functional status among segregating V segments, but an unknown experimental factor could not be ruled out. At a false discovery rate of 0.05, a later analysis linked under 20,000 TCR beta sequences to specific HLA alleles. This cohort had only TCR beta chains sequenced, and the lack of alpha or paired-chain data limited which features could be detected. In a later analysis, HLA-associated TCR beta chains showed more clonal expansion and lower generation probabilities than non-associated chains that were equally common. A further reported finding was that TCR beta sequences accurately predicted the HLA-A and HLA-B alleles for most subjects in the first cohort. The presence/absence analyses assumed that sequencing depth was roughly uniform across donors, and that assumption may not be true. CMV serostatus was the only immune exposure information available for the cohort.

The library was built by means of the immunoSEQ multiplex PCR assay. For the multiplex PCR, a mixture combining 60 forward primers for TCR Vbeta segments and 13 reverse primers for TCR Jbeta segments was used. A multiplex PCR assay on genomic DNA amplified the CDR3 region of rearranged TCR beta genes. On the Illumina HiSeq System, the amplified TCR beta libraries were sequenced as 87-base-pair reads. Regarding the original processing steps: A later analysis tallied around 87 million unique TCR beta chains across the approximately 670 repertoires, and about 10 million of those chains were shared by two or more donors. Raw reads were error-corrected and collapsed into unique sequences with a nearest-neighbor algorithm that merged closely related sequences to remove PCR and sequencing errors. To assign V, D and J gene segments, CDR3 sequences were aligned to IMGT reference sequences. For a sequence to be retained, at least a six-nucleotide match to both a V gene segment and a J gene segment was required. A rearrangement counted as productive if the CDR3 had no stop codons and remained in frame with V and J, and every other rearrangement counted as non-productive. Following IMGT convention, CDR3 was defined as the stretch from the second conserved V-encoded cysteine to the conserved J-encoded phenylalanine. In an earlier analysis of more than 550 of the donors, sequences lacking an unambiguous match to a single V gene segment were excluded. An earlier analysis of several hundred of the donors called V segments functional above 56.7% productive rearrangements and segregating when the between-donor standard deviation exceeded 5%. A statistical classification framework was built for diagnosing cytomegalovirus status from the catalog of TCR beta chain sequences. A later analysis assigned V and J genes by comparing TCR nucleotide sequences with IMGT/GENE-DB human TR gene sequences. Using the TCRdist pipeline, a later analysis assigned CDR3 sequences along with most-parsimonious VDJ recombination scenarios. In a later analysis, each TCR beta chain was defined by its CDR3 amino acid sequence together with its V-gene family, and reads without a unique V-gene family were excluded. In a later analysis, around 600 highly shared, low-generation-probability nucleotide sequences were removed to address suspected cross-contamination and a sequencing artifact. For each public chain, a later analysis derived a clonal expansion index from normalized ranks of inferred template counts within each repertoire. Generation probabilities in a later analysis came from a VDJ recombination model fitted to out-of-frame rearrangements, and those results were checked against IGoR. In a later analysis, TCR-TCR, TCR-HLA and TCR-CMV co-occurrence was scored with hypergeometric tests, and a repertoire-size bias correction was applied to TCR pairs. To estimate false discovery rates, a later analysis permuted the HLA or CMV assignments 20 times. In a later analysis, co-occurring TCRs were grouped using DBSCAN, and TCRdist sequence similarity was added for clustering within HLA-allele-positive subsets. Repertoires with fewer than 30,000 or more than 120,000 public chains were left out of co-occurrence clustering, as were five repertoires with anomalous nucleotide sharing. The table was pulled from immuneACCESS by TCRdb, which kept in-frame rearrangements only. Such tables lose some clones; where checked, under half of the loss comes from unresolved V genes, and the rest has no known cause. For V, J and clone size, that table is used; D and trimming come from the DNA. The sample has approximately 170,000 clones on record, 80% to 90% of them singletons. The ten top clones hold 0.7% to 0.95% of the sample.

The origin of this receptor is a woman younger than 30 in good health and CMV-seronegative. This receptor chain uses TRBV9 and TRBJ2-7; TRBD1 fits 8 bases in the junction. Sequencing was performed on PBMCs. The DNA is as follows: TGTGCCAGCAGACTTGGACAGGGCCGCTCCTACGAGCAGTACTTC. Its protein product is CASRLGQGRSYEQYF.